This T cell receptor (beta chain) was recorded in a study of T cells after yellow fever vaccination. In the study overall: SMART-Seq v4 Ultra Low Input prepared libraries from low-cell fractions.

TCRdb re-called the 5' RACE reads through MiXCR, storing one row per CDR3 protein. Of around 600,000 distinct CDR3 sequences listed, approximately 13% were seen once; the top ten hold 14% to 15%. Overall study findings and caveats: Some clonotypes, a small share, were shared between CD4 and CD8 compartments. There was a possibility that FACS-sorted repertoires contained abundant clonotypes contaminating from the bulk population.

Germline V gene sequence: CDR1 KGHDR, CDR2 SFDVKD. The CDR3 contains 16 residues. V lost 3 bases, J lost 1 base, and 4 bases stayed unmatched. Only a few counts were recorded for this clonotype. Its matching antigen is unknown. The sample consisted of PBMCs, taken on the day of the yellow fever booster vaccination. This chain joins TRBV24-1 and TRBJ2-2; 7 positions agree with TRBD2. This sequence originates from a man between 25 and 39 years old who received the YFV17D yellow fever vaccine. The CDR3 sequence: CATSDGSGLNTGELFF. For the CDR3, the DNA is TGTGCCACCAGTGATGGTAGCGGGCTGAACACCGGGGAGCTGTTTTTT.